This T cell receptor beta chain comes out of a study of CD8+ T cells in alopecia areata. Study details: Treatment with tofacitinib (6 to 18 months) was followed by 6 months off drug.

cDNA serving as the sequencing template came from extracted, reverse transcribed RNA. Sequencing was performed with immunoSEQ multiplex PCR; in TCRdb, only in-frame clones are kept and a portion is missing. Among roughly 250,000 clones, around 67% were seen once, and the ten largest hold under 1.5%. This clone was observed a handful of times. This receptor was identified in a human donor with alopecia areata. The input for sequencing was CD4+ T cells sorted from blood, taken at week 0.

The DNA for the CDR3 is TGTGCCTGGAGGCGTCCCCCGGGCTTCGCTGAAGCTTTCTTT. Translating it yields CAWRRPPGFAEAFF. The chain carries TRBV30 and TRBJ1-1; D remains unclear. With 3 bases removed from V and 6 bases from J, the gap between germline ends came to 17 bases. Germline CDR1 GTSNPN, CDR2 SVGIG (reference sequence). The CDR3 extends over 14 amino acids.